Here is one TCR beta chain with its context. The data are from a study of glioma-infiltrating T cells after dendritic cell vaccination. Study overall: At biweekly intervals, patients got three intradermal dendritic cell vaccine injections.

Clones were sequenced by immunoSEQ multiplex PCR, and TCRdb holds only the in-frame ones, with some missing. The table records roughly 60,000 clones, about 83% of them present only once. In germline, CDR1 is LGHNA, CDR2 YSLEER. The trim removed 1 base at V and 0 bases at J, leaving 2 bases unmatched. This CDR3 spans 16 amino acids. Time point noted: after dendritic cell vaccination, including at tumor progression/relapse. None of the glioblastoma patients had an isocitrate dehydrogenase mutation. This material consisted of blood, taken after dendritic cell vaccination. The receptor was derived from a human donor with glioblastoma. The genes are TRBV4-3 and TRBJ2-4, with 8 bases matching TRBD2. The CDR3 is CASSQGSGVAKNIQYF. The CDR3 bases are TGCGCCAGCAGCCAAGGTAGCGGGGTAGCCAAAAACATTCAGTACTTC.